Listed below are T cell receptor beta chains from one sample, sequenced in a study of blood T cell repertoires in COVID-19. TCRdb's table, derived via immunoSEQ multiplex PCR, lists solely in-frame clones and lacks some. The table shows 200,000 to 300,000 clones, with 84% occurring only once. What was sequenced was peripheral blood. The receptors derive from a man aged 45-65 years with acute or convalescent COVID-19. Each CDR3 is given with its conserved first and last residue. D genes are given only for firm matches. For some rows the clone size is stated as once, few or many, or as a class when expanded; others skip it.

J | V | D | size | length | DNA | CDR3
TRBJ1-2 | TRBV5-4 | NA | NA | 13 | TGTGCCAGCAGCTTGGAACAGCTCTATGGCTACACCTTC | CASSLEQLYGYTF
TRBJ1-1 | TRBV5-1 | NA | few | 11 | TGCGCCAGCAGCTCCACAGTCGAAGCTTTCTTT | CASSSTVEAFF
TRBJ2-5 | TRBV25-1 | TRBD2 | NA | 16 | TGTGCCAGCACTAAACTAGCGGGGGGCGACCAAGAGACCCAGTACTTC | CASTKLAGGDQETQYF
TRBJ1-6 | TRBV13 | NA | NA | 16 | TGTGCCAGCAGCTCGAGATCCGGGACACAGAATTCACCCCTCCACTTT | CASSSRSGTQNSPLHF
TRBJ2-5 | TRBV6-5 | NA | once | 13 | TGTGCCAGCAGTTGGAGGGGCCAAGAGACCCAGTACTTC | CASSWRGQETQYF
TRBJ2-7 | TRBV19 | TRBD2 | once | 16 | TGTGCCACCCGACTAGCGGGAGGCCCCAGCTCCTACGAGCAGTACTTC | CATRLAGGPSSYEQYF
TRBJ2-7 | TRBV25-1 | TRBD2 | NA | 16 | TGTGCCAGCAGTGAATCTGGTCTAGCGGGGGCCTACGAGCAGTACTTC | CASSESGLAGAYEQYF
TRBJ2-7 | TRBV5-6 | TRBD2 | NA | 16 | TGTGCCAGCAGCTTGGGGGTTGGCGGGAGGGGTTACGAGCAGTACTTC | CASSLGVGGRGYEQYF
TRBJ2-1 | TRBV7-9 | NA | NA | 15 | TGTGCCAGCAGCGAAAGGGCTAGCGCTTACAATGAGCAGTTCTTC | CASSERASAYNEQFF
TRBJ2-3 | TRBV7-3 | TRBD2 | NA | 18 | TGTGCCAGCAGCCCGGGGGGGCGTGGCGGATCCGCCGCTGATACGCAGTATTTT | CASSPGGRGGSAADTQYF
TRBJ2-3 | TRBV2 | NA | NA | 12 | TGTGCCAGCAAAGCTACGGGAGATACGCAGTATTTT | CASKATGDTQYF
TRBJ2-7 | TRBV6-5 | TRBD1 | NA | 15 | TGTGCCAGCAGTAGATCCGGGACAGGCACCTACGAGCAGTACTTC | CASSRSGTGTYEQYF
TRBJ2-3 | TRBV10-1 | TRBD1 | NA | 16 | TGCGCCAGCACCCCGGGACAGGGGCGCTGGGGGGATACGCAGTATTTT | CASTPGQGRWGDTQYF
TRBJ2-7 | TRBV5-1 | NA | NA | 15 | TGCGCCAGCAGCTTGGTTGCCGGGAACCCCTACGAGCAGTACTTC | CASSLVAGNPYEQYF
TRBJ1-4 | TRBV19 | TRBD1 | NA | 14 | TGTGCCAGTAGTCGGGACAGGTCAAATGAAAAACTGTTTTTT | CASSRDRSNEKLFF
TRBJ1-5 | TRBV5-5 | TRBD1 | NA | 14 | TGTGCCAGCCGCCCGGGACAGGGCAATCAGCCCCAGCATTTT | CASRPGQGNQPQHF
TRBJ1-1 | TRBV27 | NA | NA | 15 | TGTGCCAGCTATACCCCCGCAGGGGATAACACTGAAGCTTTCTTT | CASYTPAGDNTEAFF
TRBJ2-2 | TRBV29-1 | NA | NA | 11 | TGCAGCGTTTCCTCCGAGGGTGCGCTGTTTTTT | CSVSSEGALFF
TRBJ1-5 | TRBV6-1 | TRBD1 | NA | 18 | TGTGCCAGCAGTGACCGGGACAGGGGCCCGGTTGAGCGTACGCCCCAGCATTTT | CASSDRDRGPVERTPQHF
TRBJ1-5 | TRBV5-1 | TRBD1 | NA | 15 | TGCGCCTCAAAATGGGGGACAGGGAGCAATCAGCCCCAGCATTTT | CASKWGTGSNQPQHF
TRBJ2-3 | TRBV30 | NA | few | 15 | TGTGCCTGGAGTGGGGATTGGGGGGAAACAGATACGCAGTATTTT | CAWSGDWGETDTQYF
TRBJ2-1 | TRBV27 | NA | NA | 14 | TGTGCCAGCAGTTTAGGAGTCAGGGGCCATGAGCAGTTCTTC | CASSLGVRGHEQFF
TRBJ1-2 | TRBV7-8 | TRBD1 | NA | 20 | TGTGCCAGCAGCTTAACTCGGGCCCCAGACAGGGCCAACCCGATCTATGGCTACACCTTC | CASSLTRAPDRANPIYGYTF
TRBJ2-7 | TRBV29-1 | TRBD2 | NA | 18 | TGCAGCGTTGAAGATCGAGCTAGCGGGAGTACCGGCCCCTACGAGCAGTACTTC | CSVEDRASGSTGPYEQYF
TRBJ2-5 | TRBV6-5 | NA | NA | 15 | TGTGCCAGCAGTTACGGCGGGGTTGGGGGGGAGACCCAGTACTTC | CASSYGGVGGETQYF
TRBJ2-1 | TRBV12-3/TRBV12-4 | NA | few | 13 | TGTGCCAGCAGTCCTGACACCTACAATGAGCAGTTCTTC | CASSPDTYNEQFF
TRBJ1-2 | TRBV19 | TRBD1 | NA | 14 | TGTGCCAGTAGTAGGGGGACAGCTCTCCTAGCCTACACCTTC | CASSRGTALLAYTF
TRBJ2-1 | TRBV18 | TRBD1 | once | 16 | TGTGCCAGCTCACCACCGATCCAGGGGGCCTACAATGAGCAGTTCTTC | CASSPPIQGAYNEQFF
TRBJ1-5 | TRBV18 | TRBD1 | NA | 14 | TGTGCCAGCTCCCCCGGGACAGACAACCAGCCCCAGCATTTT | CASSPGTDNQPQHF
TRBJ2-2 | TRBV5-1 | TRBD2 | NA | 13 | TGCGCCAGCAGCTTGAGCGGGGAAGGGGAGCTGTTTTTT | CASSLSGEGELFF
TRBJ2-5 | TRBV11-1 | NA | few | 15 | TGTGCCAGCAGCTTAAGTCCTAGGTACCAAGAGACCCAGTACTTC | CASSLSPRYQETQYF
TRBJ1-2 | TRBV19 | TRBD1 | NA | 15 | TGTGCCAGTAGTATGTTTATGGGACAGGGATATGGCTACACCTTC | CASSMFMGQGYGYTF
TRBJ1-1 | TRBV30 | NA | NA | 12 | TGTGCCTCCCAATTCGGACATTTTGAAGCTTTCTTT | CASQFGHFEAFF
TRBJ2-7 | TRBV7-2 | NA | NA | 15 | TGTGCCAGCAGCTTAAGTAGGGCTAGCCGCTACGAGCAGTACTTC | CASSLSRASRYEQYF
TRBJ1-5 | TRBV19 | NA | NA | 17 | TGTGCCAGTAGTATAGACAGACGCAGGGGTGTTTGGCAGCCCCAGCATTTT | CASSIDRRRGVWQPQHF
TRBJ1-5 | TRBV12-5 | NA | NA | 13 | TGTGCTAGTGGTTTGGCGGGGAATCAGCCCCAGCATTTT | CASGLAGNQPQHF
TRBJ1-3 | TRBV9 | NA | NA | 15 | TGTGCCAGCAGCGTAGAATCGGGGTCTGGAAACACCATATATTTT | CASSVESGSGNTIYF
TRBJ2-5 | TRBV30 | NA | NA | 13 | TGTGCCTGGAGTTTTGCGGGGAAAGAGACCCAGTACTTC | CAWSFAGKETQYF
TRBJ1-2 | TRBV7-2 | NA | NA | 13 | TGTGCCAGCACCCCCTCCGGGACATCCGGCTACACCTTC | CASTPSGTSGYTF
TRBJ1-2 | TRBV5-1 | NA | once | 13 | TGCGCCAGCAGCTTGGGCAGGGACTATGGCTACACCTTC | CASSLGRDYGYTF
TRBJ2-3 | TRBV5-1 | NA | NA | 14 | TGCGCCAGCTCAGCCGCGGGGCGCACAGATACGCAGTATTTT | CASSAAGRTDTQYF